Detailed here is one T cell receptor (beta chain). This sample was included in a study of blood T cell repertoires in COVID-19. As for the study in general: COVID-19 samples collected from the United States, Italy and Spain covered acute and convalescent phases. Nucleic acid was either cDNA or gDNA, and it came from T cells, B-cell-depleted T cells, or PBMCs.

Authors' methods: The authors estimated nucleated cell counts from reference gene primer amplification. Using immunoSEQ multiplex PCR, the repertoire was profiled, and TCRdb retains in-frame clones only, with some absent. The V and J calls and the clone size are those of that table, but D and trimming were determined from the DNA. The sample lists hundreds of thousands of clones; about 80% were seen once. The CDR3 has 15 residues. CDR1 and CDR2 (germline): MNHEY, SMNVEV (reference sequence). V was clipped by 4 bases and J by 2 bases, with 9 bases between them. This chain connects TRBV27 to TRBJ1-6, with D maybe TRBD1 (6 bases). This TCR was sampled from a man older than 75 with acute or convalescent COVID-19. Specimen: peripheral blood. CDR3 region: CASSSAGAYNSPLHF. As DNA, the CDR3 is TGTGCCAGCAGTTCGGCAGGGGCCTATAATTCACCCCTCCACTTT.